This is a list of T cell receptor beta chains from one sample in a study of CD8 T cells in Susac syndrome. TCRdb reanalysed the immunoSEQ multiplex PCR reads using MiXCR and keeps one entry per CDR3 protein. This table holds 150,000 to 200,000 distinct CDR3 sequences, 90% to 97% found once. The sequencing input was CD4+ T cells from PBMCs. The receptors derive from a human donor with Susac syndrome. CDR3s include the opening cysteine and the closing phenylalanine or tryptophan.

v_call	j_call	cdr3_aa
TRBV7-8	TRBJ2-3	CASTVRGTDTQYF
TRBV4-2	TRBJ2-1	CASSQDLGGAGQGYNEQFF
TRBV7-2	TRBJ2-7	CASSSLDRSYEQYF
TRBV7-8	TRBJ2-4	CASSPPRDDIQYF
TRBV28	TRBJ2-7	CASSLYFYEQYF
TRBV9	TRBJ2-5	CASSVGNAQETQYF
TRBV5-1	TRBJ2-2	CASSLKQTGELFF
TRBV6-5	TRBJ2-1	CASSRSTGFNEQFF
TRBV4-1	TRBJ2-2	CASSQVGVAGELFF
TRBV12-3/TRBV12-4	TRBJ2-5	CASSLIPGEVETQYF
TRBV27	TRBJ2-7	CASSLGDPGAYEQYF
TRBV30	TRBJ1-4	CAYLPTGGEGYEKLFF
TRBV10-3	TRBJ2-1	CATTLGLAGRDEQFF
TRBV29-1	TRBJ2-5	CSVGRQGGETQYF
TRBV30	TRBJ1-1	CAGVRGTNTEAFF
TRBV4-1	TRBJ1-5	CASSLVGLGNQPQHF
TRBV5-1	TRBJ2-1	CASSLRTGGGGEQFF
TRBV28	TRBJ1-1	CASTRPRGGEAFF
TRBV4-2	TRBJ1-5	CASSQGSGHVGQPQHF
TRBV20-1	TRBJ2-5	CSARDTGAATQYF
TRBV29-1	TRBJ2-2	CSVGTSGGNTGELFF
TRBV3-1	TRBJ2-4	CASSQAYPGTPRNIQYF
TRBV5-1	TRBJ2-6	CASSPRQGTDSGANVLTF
TRBV7-9	TRBJ1-2	CASSPEASSAGYTF
TRBV29-1	TRBJ2-1	CSVKRESIYNEQFF
TRBV29-1	TRBJ2-1	CSVAGLGNEQFF
TRBV30	TRBJ1-5	CAWSVRGIRNQPQHF